Presented here are 11 T cell receptor beta chains from one specimen sequenced in a study of T cells expressing NK-cell markers. From its re-call of the 5' RACE reads, TCRdb lists each CDR3 protein once, without DNA. The sample holds a few hundred thousand distinct CDR3 sequences. Source material: blood T cells: a sorted CD56 or NKG2C T cell subset, CD4+ or CD8+ T cells, or bulk PBMC T cells (not recorded which). The origin of the receptors is a man aged 18 to 69 in good health.

The CDR3: CAIRWSGGSHNEQFF. The chain is built from TRBV10-3 and TRBJ2-1; there is no DNA to check the TCRdb D call of TRBD1. This CDR3 is 15 amino acids long. Germline loops: CDR1 ENHRY, CDR2 SYGVKD.

The rearrangement joins TRBV18 to TRBJ2-1. The CDR3 is 14 amino acids. Germline lookup yields CDR1 KGHSH and CDR2 LQKENI. The CDR3: CASSEPRWVDEQFF.

The chain uses TRBV20-1 and TRBJ2-3; TCRdb picks TRBD1, but there is no DNA to check that call. Germline CDR1 and CDR2: DFQATT and SNEGSKA (reference sequence). CDR3 length: 14 residues. The CDR3 sequence is CSAPLGPGTDTQYF.

V usage is TRBV3-1 and J usage is TRBJ1-3. The germline V gene has CDR1 LGHDT and CDR2 YNNKEL (reference sequence). The CDR3 extends over 14 amino acids. The CDR3 protein is CASKLSGSGNTIYF.

The V and J genes are TRBV6-1 and TRBJ2-5; no DNA is available, so the TRBD1 call from TCRdb remains unchecked. The CDR3 sequence is 15 residues long. Per germline, CDR1 MNHNS and CDR2 SASEGT. CDR3 sequence reads: CASSENRGYQETQYF.

V gene TRBV2 combines with J gene TRBJ1-2. The germline V gene has CDR1 SNHLY and CDR2 FYNNEI. This CDR3 has 12 residues. The CDR3 here is CASSGRLHGYTF.

V usage is TRBV7-8 and J usage is TRBJ1-2; there is no DNA to check the TCRdb D call of TRBD1. The V gene's germline CDR1 is SGHVS and CDR2 FQNEAQ. This CDR3 has 15 amino acids. CDR3 amino acids: CASSLAVQGTYGYTF.

The rearrangement joins TRBV7-2 to TRBJ1-6. Germline lookup yields CDR1 SGHTA and CDR2 FQGNSA. The CDR3 is made up of 15 amino acids. CDR3 loop: CASSLNGRQNSPLHF.

This rearrangement joins TRBV12-3 or TRBV12-4 to TRBJ2-5; the D call from TCRdb, TRBD1, cannot be confirmed without DNA. The CDR3 extends over 14 amino acids. The CDR3 loop is CASSLVTREETQYF.

The chain links TRBV5-6 to TRBJ1-6. This CDR3 contains 15 residues. From germline, CDR1 is SGHDT and CDR2 YYEEEE. CDR3: CASSLSESYNSPLHF.

The gene calls are TRBV5-1 and TRBJ2-5. The germline V gene encodes CDR1 SGHRS and CDR2 YFSETQ. This CDR3 is built from 14 residues. CDR3 region: CASSITWSRETQYF.